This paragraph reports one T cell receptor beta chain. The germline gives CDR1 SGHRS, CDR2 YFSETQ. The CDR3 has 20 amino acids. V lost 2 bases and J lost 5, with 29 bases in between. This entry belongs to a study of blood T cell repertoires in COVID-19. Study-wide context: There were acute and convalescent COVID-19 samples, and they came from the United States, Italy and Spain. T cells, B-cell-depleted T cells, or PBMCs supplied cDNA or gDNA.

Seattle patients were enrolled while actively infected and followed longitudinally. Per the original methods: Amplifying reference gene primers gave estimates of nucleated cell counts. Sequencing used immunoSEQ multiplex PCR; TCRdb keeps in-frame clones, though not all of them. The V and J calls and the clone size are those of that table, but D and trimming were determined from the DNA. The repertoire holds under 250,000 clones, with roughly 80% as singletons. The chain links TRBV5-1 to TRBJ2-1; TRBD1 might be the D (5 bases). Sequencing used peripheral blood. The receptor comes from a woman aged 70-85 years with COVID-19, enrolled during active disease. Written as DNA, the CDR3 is TGCGCCAGCAGCTTTCGTCAGGGTAGAAGCCTCACGGTCCCGGACAATGAGCAGTTCTTC. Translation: CASSFRQGRSLTVPDNEQFF.